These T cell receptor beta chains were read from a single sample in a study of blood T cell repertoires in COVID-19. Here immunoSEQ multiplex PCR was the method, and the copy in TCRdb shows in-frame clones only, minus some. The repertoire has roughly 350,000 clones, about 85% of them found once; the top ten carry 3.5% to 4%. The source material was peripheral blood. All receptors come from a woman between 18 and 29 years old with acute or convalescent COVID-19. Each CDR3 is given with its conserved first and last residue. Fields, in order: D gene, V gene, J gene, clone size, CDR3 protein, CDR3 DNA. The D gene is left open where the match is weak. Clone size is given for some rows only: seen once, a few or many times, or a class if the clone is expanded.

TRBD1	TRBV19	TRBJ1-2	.	CASSPGTGPYGYTF	TGTGCCAGTAGTCCCGGGACAGGTCCCTATGGCTACACCTTC
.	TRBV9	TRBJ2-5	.	CASSLLGGETQYF	TGTGCCAGCAGCCTGTTAGGCGGAGAGACCCAGTACTTC
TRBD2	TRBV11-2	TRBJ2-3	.	CASSLALTRGGTDTQYF	TGTGCCAGCAGCTTAGCCCTCACGAGGGGAGGGACAGATACGCAGTATTTT
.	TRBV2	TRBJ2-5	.	CASRVQGGEGTQYF	TGTGCCAGCAGGGTACAGGGGGGGGAAGGGACCCAGTACTTC
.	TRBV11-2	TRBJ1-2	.	CASSLTESNNYGYTF	TGTGCCAGCAGCTTGACAGAATCAAATAACTATGGCTACACCTTC
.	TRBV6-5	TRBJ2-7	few	CASSYSKLEGYEQYF	TGTGCCAGCAGTTACTCGAAATTGGAGGGGTACGAGCAGTACTTC
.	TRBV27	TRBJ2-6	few	CASTPGNGANVLTF	TGTGCCAGCACCCCCGGGAACGGGGCCAACGTCCTGACTTTC
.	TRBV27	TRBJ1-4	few	CASSFIRGGQLAKLFF	TGTGCCAGCAGTTTTATTCGGGGGGGTCAGTTGGCAAAACTGTTTTTT
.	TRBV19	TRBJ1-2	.	CASSISGIGGYTF	TGTGCCAGTAGTATCTCGGGGATTGGGGGCTACACCTTC
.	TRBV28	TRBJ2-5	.	CASSFEETQYF	TGTGCCAGCAGTTTTGAGGAGACCCAGTACTTC
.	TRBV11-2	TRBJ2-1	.	CASSLDWGSWVYNEQFF	TGTGCCAGCAGCTTAGATTGGGGCTCTTGGGTTTACAATGAGCAGTTCTTC
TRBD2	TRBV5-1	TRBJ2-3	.	CASSLGRLAGGPLSTDTQYF	TGCGCCAGCAGCTTAGGTCGACTAGCGGGAGGGCCTCTGAGCACAGATACGCAGTATTTT
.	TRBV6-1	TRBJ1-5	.	CASSALIQGGNQPQHF	TGTGCCAGCAGTGCCCTTATACAAGGGGGCAATCAGCCCCAGCATTTT
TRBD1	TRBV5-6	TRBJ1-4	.	CASSRTGSTNEKLFF	TGTGCCAGCAGCAGGACAGGGTCCACTAATGAAAAACTGTTTTTT
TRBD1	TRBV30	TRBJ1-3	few	CAWTGTGGYTIYF	TGTGCCTGGACCGGGACAGGGGGCTACACCATATATTTT
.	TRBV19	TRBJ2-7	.	CASQEAGAASYEQYF	TGTGCCAGTCAGGAGGCGGGGGCAGCCTCCTACGAGCAGTACTTC
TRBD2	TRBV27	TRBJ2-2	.	CASSNGGRYANTGELFF	TGTGCCAGCAGTAACGGCGGGAGGTACGCTAACACCGGGGAGCTGTTTTTT
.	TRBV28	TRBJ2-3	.	CASRTGTPDTQYF	TGTGCCAGCAGAACAGGGACCCCAGATACGCAGTATTTT
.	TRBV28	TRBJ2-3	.	CASSRSQGNTDTQYF	TGTGCCAGCAGTAGGTCGCAGGGGAACACAGATACGCAGTATTTT
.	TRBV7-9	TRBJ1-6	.	CASSIQGVRPGNSPLHF	TGTGCCAGCAGCATACAGGGTGTTCGGCCTGGGAATTCACCCCTCCACTTT
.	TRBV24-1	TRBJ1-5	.	CATSDSGEQPQHF	TGTGCCACCAGTGATTCAGGGGAACAGCCCCAGCATTTT
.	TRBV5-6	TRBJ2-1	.	CASSLDTESNEQFF	TGTGCCAGCAGCTTGGACACGGAGTCGAATGAGCAGTTCTTC
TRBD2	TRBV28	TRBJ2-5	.	CASRSHSGRETQYF	TGTGCCAGCAGAAGCCATAGCGGGAGGGAGACCCAGTACTTC
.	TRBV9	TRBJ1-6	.	CASSVEEGSSNSPLHF	TGTGCCAGCAGCGTAGAGGAGGGTTCGAGTAATTCACCCCTCCACTTT
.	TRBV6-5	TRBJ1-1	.	CASMGQSMNTEAFF	TGTGCCAGCATGGGCCAGAGCATGAACACTGAAGCTTTCTTT
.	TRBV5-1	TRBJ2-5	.	CASMPLGGQETQYF	TGCGCCAGCATGCCCCTGGGGGGACAAGAGACCCAGTACTTC
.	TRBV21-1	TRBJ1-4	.	CASSTWDRGLATNEKLFF	TGTGCCAGCAGCACCTGGGACAGGGGGCTTGCAACTAATGAAAAACTGTTTTTT
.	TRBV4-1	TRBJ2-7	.	CASSPMGGFSYEQYF	TGCGCCAGCAGCCCCATGGGGGGTTTCTCCTACGAGCAGTACTTC
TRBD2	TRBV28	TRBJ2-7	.	CASTSGTSEFYEQYF	TGTGCCAGCACCTCCGGGACTAGCGAATTCTACGAGCAGTACTTC
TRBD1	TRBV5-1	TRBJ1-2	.	CASSLARQGIGGYTF	TGCGCCAGCAGCTTGGCCAGACAGGGGATTGGAGGCTACACCTTC
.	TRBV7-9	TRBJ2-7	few	CASSLDGTSYEQYF	TGTGCCAGCAGCTTAGATGGGACAAGCTACGAGCAGTACTTC
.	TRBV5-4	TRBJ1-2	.	CASSLDGGYGYTF	TGTGCCAGCAGCTTGGACGGGGGCTATGGCTACACCTTC
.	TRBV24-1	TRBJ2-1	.	CATSDLLSQGVSYNEQFF	TGTGCCACCAGTGATTTGCTGAGTCAGGGTGTTTCCTACAATGAGCAGTTCTTC
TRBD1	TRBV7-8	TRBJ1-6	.	CASETGSSPLHF	TGTGCCAGTGAGACAGGGAGTTCACCCCTCCACTTT
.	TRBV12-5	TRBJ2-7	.	CASGLTGTYEQYF	TGTGCTAGTGGTTTAACAGGCACCTACGAGCAGTACTTC
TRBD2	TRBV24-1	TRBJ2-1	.	CATSSSGRSYNEQFF	TGTGCCACCAGTTCCAGCGGGAGGTCCTACAATGAGCAGTTCTTC